These 17 T cell receptor beta chains were all obtained from the same sample, sequenced in a study of T cell responses to AZD1222 COVID-19 vaccine. Generated by immunoSEQ multiplex PCR, the TCRdb table keeps only in-frame clones and is missing some. Here the sample spans over 150,000 clones, around nine tenths being singletons. Source: peripheral blood, taken 28 days after the second AZD1222 dose. The receptors derive from an adult who received the AZD1222 COVID-19 vaccine.

The J gene is TRBJ1-4, the V gene TRBV12-3 or TRBV12-4; D is unresolved. The CDR3 extends over 13 amino acids. V lost 3 bases, J lost 3 bases, and 5 bases lay in between. CDR3 nucleotide sequence: TGTGCCAGCAGTTTTGTCTCTAATGAAAAACTGTTTTTT. Amino acids: CASSFVSNEKLFF.

The gene calls are TRBV10-3 and TRBJ2-1; TRBD2 might be the D (5 bases). The V gene lost 7 bases and the J gene lost 3 bases, with 13 bases spanning the gap. The CDR3 totals 14 residues. In germline, CDR1 is ENHRY, CDR2 SYGVKD. This CDR3 is CAIMAGGRYNEQFF. CDR3 sequence (DNA): TGTGCCATCATGGCGGGTGGTCGCTACAATGAGCAGTTCTTC.

This chain joins TRBV19 and TRBJ1-4; 8 bases map to TRBD1. The CDR3 totals 13 residues. V shed 10 bases, J shed 4 bases, and the junction held 5 bases outside the gene matches. Germline V CDR1 and CDR2: LNHDA, SQIVND (reference sequence). The CDR3 is CATSGQVNEKLFF. CDR3 sequence (DNA): TGTGCCACGTCGGGACAGGTTAATGAAAAACTGTTTTTT. The whole variable domain, remainder taken from reference TRBV19 and TRBJ1-4, is DGGITQSPKYLFRKEGQNVTLSCEQNLNHDAMYWYRQDPGQGLRLIYYSQIVNDFQKGDIAEGYSVSREKKESFPLTVTSAQKNPTAFYLCATSGQVNEKLFFGSGTQLSVL.

The chain couples TRBV19 to TRBJ1-1, with D perhaps matching TRBD1 (6 bases). Trimming took off 3 bases at V and 6 bases at J, with 11 bases between the two ends. Germline V gene data show CDR1 as LNHDA and CDR2 as SQIVND (reference sequence). CDR3 length equals 13 residues. The chain's CDR3 is CASSISGVSEAFF. CDR3 DNA sequence: TGTGCCAGTAGTATCTCAGGGGTCTCTGAAGCTTTCTTT.

This CDR3 is CASRGDRPYNEQFF. The CDR3 nucleotides are TGTGCCAGCAGGGGGGACAGGCCCTACAATGAGCAGTTCTTC. V is TRBV5-6 and J is TRBJ2-1, with 8 bases that match TRBD1. Germline-derived CDR1 and CDR2 are SGHDT and YYEEEE. V dropped 5 bases and J dropped 2; count of bases not matched to a gene: 3. This CDR3 comprises 14 residues.

The chain combines TRBV7-9 with TRBJ2-1; D possibly corresponds to TRBD1 (5 bases). This CDR3 contains 17 residues. Germline V CDR1 and CDR2: SEHNR, FQNEAQ (reference sequence). V was cut by 5 bases and J by 14 bases, with 31 bases left in between. The CDR3 DNA follows: TGTGCCAGCAGCGGGTCGTATAGGGGCCCCCTGCCGAGCCGAAAGTTCTTC. Amino acid sequence: CASSGSYRGPLPSRKFF.

The genes are TRBV6-5 and TRBJ2-5; 9 bases align to TRBD1. The CDR3 contains 14 residues. Germline assignment: CDR1 MNHEY and CDR2 SVGAGI. Unmatched junction bases numbered 11, after V lost 10 bases and J lost 5 bases. DNA for the CDR3: TGTGCCACCAAATTACAGGGGGCTAGGGAGACCCAGTACTTC. Translation: CATKLQGARETQYF.

About this clone itself: Other DNA sequences of this sample code for an identical CDR3. This chain uses TRBV6-2 or TRBV6-3 with TRBJ2-5; 11 bases match TRBD1. The V and J ends lost 2 bases and 5 bases, in that order; junction bases with no gene match: 4. CDR1 is MNHEY, CDR2 SVGEGT, per germline. This CDR3 spans 15 amino acids. The CDR3 spells CASSYRTGGGETQYF. CDR3 coding DNA: TGTGCCAGCAGTTACAGGACAGGGGGCGGGGAGACCCAGTACTTC.

The chain uses TRBV4-1 and TRBJ2-7; 7 bases are a match to TRBD1. Germline CDR1 reads MGHRA; CDR2 reads YSYEKL. V lost 0 bases, J lost 3 bases, and 14 bases stayed unmatched. This CDR3 contains 18 residues. The CDR3 is CASSQEGGRDRVGYEQYF. CDR3 sequence (DNA): TGCGCCAGCAGCCAAGAAGGGGGAAGAGACAGGGTAGGCTACGAGCAGTACTTC.

A note on this clone: This sample includes further DNA sequences coding for the same CDR3. V is TRBV5-5 and J is TRBJ1-5; TRBD1 is a possible D gene (5 bases). Per the germline V gene, CDR1 is SGHKS and CDR2 is YYEKEE (reference sequence). Trimming left V 0 bases short and J 6 bases short, with 7 bases between. This CDR3 has 13 residues. As DNA, the CDR3 is TGTGCCAGCAGCTTGGGTAGGGGTCAGCCCCAGCATTTT. Amino acids: CASSLGRGQPQHF. The whole variable domain, filled in from reference TRBV5-5 and TRBJ1-5, reads DAGVTQSPTHLIKTRGQQVTLRCSPISGHKSVSWYQQVLGQGPQFIFQYYEKEERGRGNFPDRFSARQFPNYSSELNVNALLLGDSALYLCASSLGRGQPQHFGDGTRLSIL.

The J gene is TRBJ2-7, the V gene TRBV3-1 (or the pseudogene TRBV3-2); TRBD1 aligns across 8 bases. The CDR3 spans 13 residues. With V trimmed by 4 bases and J by 7 bases, 6 bases remained unmatched. Germline lookup yields CDR1 LGHDT and CDR2 YNNKEL (reference sequence). CDR3 sequence reads: CASSRTRTGEQYF. The CDR3 DNA sequence: TGTGCCAGCAGCCGGACTCGGACAGGGGAGCAGTACTTC.

V gene TRBV7-3 combines with J gene TRBJ1-1, with 8 bases that match TRBD1. The CDR3 extends over 13 amino acids. The germline gives CDR1 SGHTA, CDR2 FQGTGA. The V segment lost 2 bases and the J segment 10 bases; nucleotides outside the gene matches: 6. CDR3 in DNA: TGTGCCAGCAGCTTATATCAGGGGGCTATAGCTTTCTTT. It yields the protein CASSLYQGAIAFF.

This clone was detected once. The chain uses TRBV7-3 and TRBJ1-5; D gene ambiguous. V was cut by 6 bases and J by 6 bases, with 12 bases left in between. This CDR3 is 13 amino acids long. Germline CDR1 SGHTA, CDR2 FQGTGA. The CDR3 bases are TGTGCCAGCAGGCTCGGAAAAAGTCAGCCCCAGCATTTT. Its protein is CASRLGKSQPQHF.

This chain joins TRBV25-1 and TRBJ2-1; 9 bases fit TRBD1. CDR1 MGHDK and CDR2 SYGVNS come from the germline V gene. Trimming took 1 base from V and 7 from J; bases not matched to a gene: 5. The CDR3 is 15 residues long. CDR3 coding DNA: TGTGCCAGCAGTGAATCCGGACAGGGGAGGAATGAGCAGTTCTTC. Its translation is CASSESGQGRNEQFF.

The chain uses TRBV18 and TRBJ1-6; TRBD1 matches 8 bases. CDR1 and CDR2 from the germline V gene are KGHSH and LQKENI. Germline trimming cut 3 bases from V and 8 bases from J; bases unmatched to any gene: 6. The CDR3 loop spans 15 amino acids. The DNA of the CDR3 is TGTGCCAGCTCACCGGGGACAGGTAGTCATTCACCCCTCCACTTT. Encoded protein: CASSPGTGSHSPLHF.

The chain has TRBV5-4 and TRBJ1-2; 7 bases map to TRBD1. Germline CDR1 and CDR2: SGHNT and YYREEE (reference sequence). The CDR3 has 15 amino acids. V gave up 4 bases and J gave up 3 bases; unmatched junction bases: 9. The CDR3 protein is CASSRKSTGDYGYTF. The CDR3 DNA reads as TGTGCCAGCAGCCGAAAGTCCACAGGGGACTATGGCTACACCTTC.

The V gene is TRBV5-1, the J gene TRBJ2-7; 9 bases line up with TRBD1. This CDR3 is built from 14 residues. Germline CDR1 reads SGHRS; CDR2 reads YFSETQ. J gave up 9 bases and V 4 bases, and 11 bases lay outside the gene matches. The CDR3 loop reads CASSRTGQGDGQYF. In DNA form, the CDR3 reads TGCGCCAGCAGCCGGACGGGACAGGGAGACGGGCAGTACTTC.